This is a list of T cell receptor beta chains from one sample in a study of metastatic and nonmetastatic thyroid tumors. TCRdb re-called clones via MiXCR from the PCR reads. Of 30,000 to 45,000 clones in the sample, roughly 50% were seen once. The specimen sequenced was tumor tissue. The receptors come from a male donor with papillary thyroid cancer or a benign thyroid nodule (not recorded which). Some clones in this sample may be carry-over from other donors' samples. The CDR3 runs from the conserved cysteine through the conserved F or W. Fields, in order: J gene, clone size, D gene, V gene, CDR3 length, CDR3 DNA, CDR3 protein. D genes are given only for firm matches. The size field is filled for only some rows; it gives once, few, many or a size class.

TRBJ2-7,-,-,TRBV28,11,TGTGCCAGCACCTCCCCCTACGAGCAGTACTTC,CASTSPYEQYF
TRBJ2-7,-,TRBD2,TRBV4-3,16,TGCGCCAGCAGCCAGGCTGCGTACGGGAGGGTGGAGGAGCAGTACTTC,CASSQAAYGRVEEQYF
TRBJ2-1,few,-,TRBV6-5,15,TGTGCCAGCAGTTACGGGCGGGGCCCACGGAATGAGCAGTTCTTC,CASSYGRGPRNEQFF
TRBJ2-2,-,TRBD1,TRBV24-1,14,TGTGCCACCAGTTCGGACAGGGGGCGGGAGGGGCTGTTTTTT,CATSSDRGREGLFF
TRBJ2-2,-,TRBD1,TRBV19,13,TGTGCCGATGAGGGGGCACGGACCGGGGAGCTGTTTTTT,CADEGARTGELFF
TRBJ1-6,few,TRBD1,TRBV5-1,16,TGCGCCAGCAGCCGGGGACAGGATAACTATAATTCACCCCTCCACTTT,CASSRGQDNYNSPLHF
TRBJ2-1,few,TRBD1,TRBV6-1,13,TGTGCCAGCAGTGAGAGACAGGGGGATGAGCAGTTCTTC,CASSERQGDEQFF
TRBJ2-1,-,TRBD2,TRBV9,15,TGTGCCATCAGCGCCCCAGCGGGAGGGCCGGGTGAGCAGTTCTTC,CAISAPAGGPGEQFF
TRBJ2-7,-,TRBD1,TRBV24-1,17,TGTGCCACCAGTCCGGGACAGGGGGCGCCCGGGGGCTACGAGCAGTACTTC,CATSPGQGAPGGYEQYF
TRBJ2-2,-,-,TRBV9,14,TGTGCCAGCAGCCCCTCCATGATCACCGGGGAGCTGTTTTTT,CASSPSMITGELFF
TRBJ2-7,few,-,TRBV20-1,16,TGCAGTGCTAGAGATCAAAGGGAGGACAGCTCCTACGAGCAGTACTTC,CSARDQREDSSYEQYF
TRBJ1-4,-,-,TRBV19,13,TGTGCCAGTAGCATAAACCTAGGGGAAAAACTGTTTTTT,CASSINLGEKLFF
TRBJ2-1,few,-,TRBV25-1,13,TGTGCCAGCAGACCGGGACACTACAATGAGCAGTTCTTC,CASRPGHYNEQFF
TRBJ2-5,once,TRBD2,TRBV11-3,16,TGTGCCAGCAGCTTACCTAGCGGGAGTGGGAGGGAGACCCAGTACTTC,CASSLPSGSGRETQYF
TRBJ2-7,once,TRBD1,TRBV11-3,13,TGTGCCAGCAGCCGGGGACAGGGTCGCGAGCAGTACTTC,CASSRGQGREQYF
TRBJ1-2,-,-,TRBV20-1,9,TGTAGGGGGTTTGGTGGCTACACCTTC,CRGFGGYTF
TRBJ1-1,-,TRBD1,TRBV6-1,14,TGTGCCAGCAGGACCGGACAGGACTACACTGAAGCTTTCTTT,CASRTGQDYTEAFF
TRBJ1-3,-,-,TRBV4-1,16,TGCGCCAGCAGCCAAGAGATAATGGGGGCCGGAAACACCATATATTTT,CASSQEIMGAGNTIYF
TRBJ1-2,-,-,TRBV9,14,TGTGCCAGCAGCCCAACAGGGACTGGCTATGGCTACACCTTC,CASSPTGTGYGYTF
TRBJ1-6,-,-,TRBV15,14,TGTGCCACCGCAGGGAGCTCCTATAATTCACCCCTCCACTTT,CATAGSSYNSPLHF
TRBJ1-5,once,-,TRBV20-1,15,TGCAGTGCTAGAGAGGGCCTTGGGGGCAATCAGCCCCAGCATTTT,CSAREGLGGNQPQHF
TRBJ2-7,few,-,TRBV4-1,16,TGCGCCAGCAGCCAAGACCACCCGGGGGTCTCCTACGAGCAGTACTTC,CASSQDHPGVSYEQYF
TRBJ1-6,-,TRBD1,TRBV6-5,15,TGTGCCAGCAGTTACGACGACAGGGGTGATTCACCCCTCCACTTT,CASSYDDRGDSPLHF
TRBJ2-1,-,TRBD1,TRBV28,13,TGTGCCAGCAGACCGACAGGGGGGGATGAGCAGTTCTTC,CASRPTGGDEQFF
TRBJ2-5,-,-,TRBV24-1,18,TGTGCCACCAGTGATCACGGTGGTGTAGCCCGGAGCCAAGAGACCCAGTACTTC,CATSDHGGVARSQETQYF
TRBJ2-3,-,-,TRBV11-1,15,TGTGCCAGCAGCTTAGCGCGGTCTAGCGCAGATACGCAGTATTTT,CASSLARSSADTQYF
TRBJ2-7,few,-,TRBV6-1,12,TGTGCAGCTATTGAGGGAGGTTACGAGCAGTACTTC,CAAIEGGYEQYF
TRBJ2-7,few,TRBD2,TRBV6-2/TRBV6-3,14,TGTGCCAGCAGGCGAGCGGGGAACTCCTACGAGCAGTACTTC,CASRRAGNSYEQYF
TRBJ2-1,many,-,TRBV6-1,14,TGTGCCAGCAGGGCCTCACAGGACTACAATGAGCAGTTCTTC,CASRASQDYNEQFF
TRBJ1-3,many,-,TRBV12-3/TRBV12-4,14,TGTGCCAGCAGCTCCTGGGACGGCGGAAACACCATATATTTT,CASSSWDGGNTIYF
TRBJ2-7,-,TRBD1,TRBV28,14,TGTGCCAGCATTCCGGGACAGGGGCGTATCGAGCAGTACTTC,CASIPGQGRIEQYF
TRBJ2-3,-,-,TRBV29-1,10,TGCAGCGCCGGGGTTATGACGCAGTATTTT,CSAGVMTQYF
TRBJ1-1,-,-,TRBV20-1,15,TGCAGTGCTAGAGACTGGGGGCGAGGGAACACTGAAGCTTTCTTT,CSARDWGRGNTEAFF
TRBJ2-6,-,-,TRBV7-3,15,TGTGCCAGCAGCTCGGGGGTGTATGGGGCCAACGTCCTGACTTTC,CASSSGVYGANVLTF
TRBJ2-7,-,-,TRBV11-2,12,TGTGCCAGCAGTCCCGACTCCTACGAGCAGTACTTC,CASSPDSYEQYF
TRBJ2-2,few,-,TRBV9,15,TGTGCCAGCAGCGTAGACAGCGCGAACACCGGGGAGCTGTTTTTT,CASSVDSANTGELFF
TRBJ2-7,few,-,TRBV6-1,14,TGTGCCAGCAGAGTGAGCCGGGACAACTACGAGCAGTACTTC,CASRVSRDNYEQYF
TRBJ2-1,-,TRBD2,TRBV20-1,15,TGCAGTGCTAGTACCCGGACTAGCGGGCGGGATGAGCAGTTCTTC,CSASTRTSGRDEQFF
TRBJ1-5,few,TRBD1,TRBV5-1,14,TGCGCCAGCAGCTTGGGGCAGGGGGATCAGCCCCAGCATTTT,CASSLGQGDQPQHF
TRBJ1-5,-,-,TRBV7-6,13,TGTGCCAGCAGCTTAGTATTAGACCAGCCCCAGCATTTT,CASSLVLDQPQHF
TRBJ2-1,medium-sized,TRBD2,TRBV20-1,13,TGCAGTGCCGCACTTAGCGGGAGGGATGAGCAGTTCTTC,CSAALSGRDEQFF
TRBJ2-7,-,-,TRBV11-1,14,TGTGCCAGCAGCTCGAGTAGGGCCTCCTACGAGCAGTACTTC,CASSSSRASYEQYF
TRBJ1-4,-,-,TRBV7-2,13,TGTGCCAGCAGCTCTGGCACCAGTGCAAAACTGTTTTTT,CASSSGTSAKLFF
TRBJ2-3,few,-,TRBV12-3/TRBV12-4,15,TGTGCCAGCAGTTTAGACCCCTTAAGCAGTTTCACGCAGTATTTT,CASSLDPLSSFTQYF
TRBJ2-2,-,-,TRBV7-8,15,TGTGCCAGCAGCTCACACGATACTAAAACCGGGGAGCTGTTTTTT,CASSSHDTKTGELFF
TRBJ1-6,few,-,TRBV27,15,TGTGCCAGCAGTTTAGGGGGGGACTATAATTCACCCCTCCACTTT,CASSLGGDYNSPLHF
TRBJ2-7,-,TRBD2,TRBV4-1,16,TGCGCCAGCAGCCAAGAAGGGAGCGGGGATTCCTACGAGCAGTACTTC,CASSQEGSGDSYEQYF
TRBJ1-1,-,-,TRBV11-2,17,TGTGCCAGCAGCTCCCCACGCGGGGGCCTTCAGAACACTGAAGCTTTCTTT,CASSSPRGGLQNTEAFF
TRBJ2-5,-,TRBD1,TRBV20-1,15,TGCAGTGCTAGTCAACAGGGGGAGACCCAAGAGACCCAGTACTTC,CSASQQGETQETQYF
TRBJ1-5,-,-,TRBV6-1,14,TGTGCCAGCAGTGAACAGAAGGGGAATCAGCCCCAGCATTTT,CASSEQKGNQPQHF
TRBJ1-2,few,TRBD1,TRBV12-3/TRBV12-4,12,TGTGCCAGCAGACAGGGGGCCGATGGCTACACCTTC,CASRQGADGYTF
TRBJ2-2,few,TRBD2,TRBV19,15,TGTGCCAGTAGTATGGGCGGGAGTGGCACCGGGGAGCTGTTTTTT,CASSMGGSGTGELFF
TRBJ1-1,-,-,TRBV10-3,11,TGTGCCATCAGAGAGACAGGACCGGCTTTCTTT,CAIRETGPAFF